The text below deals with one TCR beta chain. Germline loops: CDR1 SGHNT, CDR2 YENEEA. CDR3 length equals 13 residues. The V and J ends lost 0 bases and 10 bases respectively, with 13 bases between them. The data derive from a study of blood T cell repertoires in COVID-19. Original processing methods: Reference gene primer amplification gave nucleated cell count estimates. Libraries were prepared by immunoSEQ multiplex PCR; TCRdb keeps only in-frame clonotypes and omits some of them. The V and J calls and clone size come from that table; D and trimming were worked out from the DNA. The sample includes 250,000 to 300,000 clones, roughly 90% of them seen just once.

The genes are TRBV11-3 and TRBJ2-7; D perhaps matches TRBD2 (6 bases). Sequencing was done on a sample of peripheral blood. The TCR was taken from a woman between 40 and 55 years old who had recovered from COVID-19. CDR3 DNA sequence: TGTGCCAGCAGCTTAGATCCTGGGGGACTCCAGTACTTC. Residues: CASSLDPGGLQYF.